Listed here are 9 T cell receptor beta chains from one sample, sequenced in a study of cytomegalovirus exposure and HLA in healthy donors. 13 Jbeta primers and 60 Vbeta primers were used for the PCR. Libraries were prepared by immunoSEQ multiplex PCR; TCRdb keeps only in-frame clonotypes and omits some of them. This sample has some 95,000 clones, with about two thirds found just once. Sequences were obtained from PBMCs. Receptors were obtained from a female donor in good health and CMV-seronegative.

The rearrangement uses TRBV27 and TRBJ1-1; 7 positions match TRBD1. CDR3 length: 13 amino acids. V gave up 3 bases and J gave up 7 bases; unmatched junction bases: 5. Germline V gene data show CDR1 as MNHEY and CDR2 as SMNVEV (reference sequence). The CDR3 region is CASSFRGLGEAFF. The CDR3 coding sequence is TGTGCCAGCAGTTTCAGGGGGTTAGGTGAAGCTTTCTTT.

CDR3: CASSGASGQVTTNYGYTF. The CDR3 DNA sequence: TGTGCCAGCAGTGGGGCCTCCGGACAGGTGACTACTAACTATGGCTACACCTTC. J is TRBJ1-2 and V is TRBV2, with 7 bases aligning to TRBD1. The CDR3 runs 18 residues. Germline-derived CDR1 and CDR2 are SNHLY and FYNNEI. The ends lost 4 bases at V and 0 bases at J; junction bases unmatched: 14.

V usage is TRBV6-4 and J usage is TRBJ2-1; 12 nucleotides match TRBD2. Germline CDR1 reads MRHNA; CDR2 reads SNTAGT. The CDR3 has 15 amino acids. The trim removed 4 bases at V and 9 bases at J, leaving 7 bases unmatched. The CDR3 nucleotides are TGTGCCAGCAGTGGACTAGCGGGAGAAAGAGGTGAGCAGTTCTTC. The encoded protein is CASSGLAGERGEQFF.

The chain carries TRBV6-4 and TRBJ2-2; D is ambiguous. CDR1 is MRHNA, CDR2 SNTAGT, per germline. Trimming removed 4 bases at V and 0 bases at J, with 6 bases between. The CDR3 loop spans 14 amino acids. This chain's CDR3 is CASSGSANTGELFF. In DNA form, the CDR3 reads TGTGCCAGCAGTGGGAGTGCGAACACCGGGGAGCTGTTTTTT.

The V and J genes are TRBV6-6 and TRBJ2-1; possibly TRBD1 for D (5 bases). This CDR3 region has 15 residues. The ends were cut back, 6 bases at V and 0 bases at J, with 12 bases in the middle. Germline V gene sequence: CDR1 MNHNY, CDR2 SVGAGI (reference sequence). The CDR3 sequence: CASRRQTGSYNEQFF. Written as DNA, the CDR3 is TGTGCCAGCAGAAGACAGACGGGCTCCTACAATGAGCAGTTCTTC.

This chain connects TRBV5-6 to TRBJ2-3, with 11 positions matching TRBD2. CDR1 and CDR2 from the germline V gene are SGHDT and YYEEEE. Losses at the gene ends were 2 bases for V and 8 bases for J; bases not matched to a gene: 4. CDR3 length: 14 amino acids. CDR3 sequence: CASSLLAGAGTQYF. CDR3 sequence (DNA): TGTGCCAGCAGCTTACTAGCGGGAGCGGGTACGCAGTATTTT.

The V and J genes are TRBV7-6 and TRBJ2-1; 8 bases fit TRBD2. V dropped 5 bases and J dropped 5; count of bases not matched to a gene: 8. This CDR3 has 15 residues. Germline assignment: CDR1 SGHVS and CDR2 FNYEAQ. The CDR3 nucleotides read TGTGCCAGCAGCGGGGCGGGGGGTAGGAACAATGAGCAGTTCTTC. This codes for CASSGAGGRNNEQFF.

The chain is built from TRBV5-4 and TRBJ2-3; TRBD1 matches 7 bases. V trimming: 4 bases; J trimming: 3 bases; junction bases outside the gene matches: 8. Germline V CDR1 and CDR2: SGHNT, YYREEE (reference sequence). This CDR3 is built from 15 residues. Written as DNA, the CDR3 is TGTGCCAGCAGCCTATACAGGGGTGGAACAGATACGCAGTATTTT. Translated: CASSLYRGGTDTQYF.

CDR3 sequence (DNA): TGTGCCAGCCAGGGACAGGGGTTGGTGGATACGCAGTATTTT. Residues: CASQGQGLVDTQYF. This chain links TRBV6-5 with TRBJ2-3; 10 bases fit TRBD1. Trimming removed 8 bases from V and 6 bases from J; junction bases left unmatched: 8. In germline, CDR1 is MNHEY, CDR2 SVGAGI. This CDR3 contains 14 residues.